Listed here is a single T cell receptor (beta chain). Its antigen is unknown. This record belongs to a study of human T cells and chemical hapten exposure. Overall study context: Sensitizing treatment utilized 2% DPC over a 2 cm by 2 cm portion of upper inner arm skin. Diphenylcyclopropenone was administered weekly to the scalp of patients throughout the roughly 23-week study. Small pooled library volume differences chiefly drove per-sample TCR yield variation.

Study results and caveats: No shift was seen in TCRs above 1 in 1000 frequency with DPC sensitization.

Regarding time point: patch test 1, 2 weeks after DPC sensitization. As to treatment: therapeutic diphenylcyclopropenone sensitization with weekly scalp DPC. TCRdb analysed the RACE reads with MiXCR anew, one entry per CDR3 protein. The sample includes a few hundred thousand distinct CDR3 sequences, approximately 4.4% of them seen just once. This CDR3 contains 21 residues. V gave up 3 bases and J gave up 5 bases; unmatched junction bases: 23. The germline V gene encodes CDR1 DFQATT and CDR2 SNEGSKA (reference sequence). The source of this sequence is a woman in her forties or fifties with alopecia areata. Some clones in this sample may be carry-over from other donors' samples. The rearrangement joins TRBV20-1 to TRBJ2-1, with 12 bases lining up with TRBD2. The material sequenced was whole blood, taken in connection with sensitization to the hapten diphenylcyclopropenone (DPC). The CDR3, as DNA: TGCAGTGCTAGCAGAAAAGGTGGGACTAGCGGGCCCTACAGGGGAAACAATGAGCAGTTCTTC. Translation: CSASRKGGTSGPYRGNNEQFF.